The clone carrying this T cell receptor beta chain was seen a few times. The CDR3 is 13 residues long. Germline CDR1 is GTSNPN and CDR2 is SVGIG (reference sequence). Trimming took 0 bases from V and 5 from J, leaving 8 bases between them. This entry is derived from a study of patients and donors after allogeneic stem cell transplantation. TCRdb reprocessed the RT-PCR reads with MiXCR, giving one entry per CDR3 protein. The table lists tens of thousands of distinct CDR3 sequences, 7% to 8.5% of them singletons. Sequencing input: blood, either unsorted or a sorted T cell fraction (not recorded which). The source is a human donor who was either an allogeneic HSCT recipient or a stem cell or donor lymphocyte infusion donor (not recorded which). It is not recorded whose cells these are; they may come from a transplant donor. The chain recombines TRBV30 with TRBJ1-5; D is unclear. CDR3 protein: CAWSVMRDQPQHF. CDR3 coding DNA: TGTGCCTGGAGTGTTATGCGGGATCAGCCCCAGCATTTT.